One and the same sample provided the 2 T cell receptor beta chains below, sequenced in a study of graft-versus-host responses after intestinal transplantation. Sequencing was performed with immunoSEQ multiplex PCR; in TCRdb, only in-frame clones are kept and a portion is missing. This sample has about 54,000 clones, with roughly 89% found just once. The specimen comprised PBMCs, sampled roughly 95 weeks after intestinal transplant. These receptors were taken from a human patient who received an intestinal transplant, so some T cells may come from the graft donor.

This sequence joins TRBV6-5 and TRBJ2-7, with 12 bases aligning to TRBD2. The CDR3 runs to 15 residues. V lost 2 bases, J lost 2 bases, and 1 base stayed unmatched. Per germline, CDR1 MNHEY and CDR2 SVGAGI. The chain's CDR3 is CASSYGLAGTYEQYF. CDR3 DNA: TGTGCCAGCAGTTACGGACTAGCGGGGACCTACGAGCAGTACTTC.

The chain couples TRBV7-9 to TRBJ2-3; TRBD1 matches at 7 bases. The CDR3 is 17 amino acids. Germline CDR1 is SEHNR and CDR2 is FQNEAQ (reference sequence). The V gene end was trimmed by 4 bases and the J gene end by 0 bases; junction bases not matched to a gene: 10. CDR3 sequence (DNA): TGTGCCAGCAGCTCCCCCTACGACAGGGAGAGCACAGATACGCAGTATTTT. As protein: CASSSPYDRESTDTQYF. The whole variable domain, remainder taken from reference TRBV7-9 and TRBJ2-3, is DTGVSQNPRHKITKRGQNVTFRCDPISEHNRLYWYRQTLGQGPEFLTYFQNEAQLEKSRLLSDRFSAERPKGSFSTLEIQRTEQGDSAMYLCASSSPYDRESTDTQYFGPGTRLTVL.